This T cell receptor beta chain originates from a study of graft-versus-host responses after intestinal transplantation (dated by TCRdb to the early 2020s). As for the study more broadly: Recipients received multivisceral, liver-intestinal, or isolated intestinal transplants. After intestinal transplantation, graft-versus-host and host-versus-graft alloreactive T cell clones in the graft, circulation and bone marrow were tracked using bulk TCR-beta CDR3 sequencing. To identify alloreactive clones, pre-transplant mixed lymphocyte reaction products were sequenced and compared with unstimulated pre-transplant donor and recipient T cells. All recipients received anti-thymocyte globulin induction followed by maintenance tacrolimus and steroids for two to four years. Samples from a few later patients were sequenced in-house on an Illumina MiSeq with MiXCR processing rather than by the commercial service. A peak of at least 4% donor T cells among recipient peripheral blood mononuclear cells was the definition used for donor T cell macrochimerism. The cohort enrolled 24 intestinal transplant recipients, one of whom was a retransplant, and 3 patients without pretransplant specimens were excluded. Paper-wide results and their limitations: GvH clones were found in recipient bone marrow, and some of the GvH clones appeared earlier in ileal mucosa or blood, which is consistent with an intestinal mucosal origin. In the allografts of patients with donor T cell macrochimerism, GvH to HvG T cell clonal ratios were high. The conclusions were limited by the relatively low number and heterogeneity of the intestinal transplant patients. Peak levels of circulating GvH clones were associated with declines in HvG clones early after transplant.

The germline V gene sets CDR1 to SGHTA and CDR2 to FQGTGA. Unmatched junction bases come to 4, with V trimmed by 1 base and J by 8 bases. Inclusive of the bounding cysteine and phenylalanine, the CDR3 is 14 residues long. Here the CDR3 DNA is all that survives: 42 bases in frame from base 1. Taken with the paper, the label for time point translates to: cells obtained before transplantation from donor or recipient. CD3+CD4+ and CD3+CD8+ populations were FACS-sorted from unstimulated pre-transplant donor and recipient cells taken from spleen or lymph nodes. With respect to this clone: Its antigen is unknown. Base quality data are lacking; no much larger clone is found one base away.

Library prep was done by the immunoSEQ multiplex PCR assay. For most patients, genomic DNA was isolated with the Qiagen DNeasy Blood and Tissue Kit and shipped frozen to Adaptive Biotechnologies for TCR sequencing. High-throughput TCR-beta CDR3 sequencing of genomic DNA from most patients was performed by Adaptive Biotechnologies. In the original analysis: TCR sequencing data for roughly 20 patients were retrieved from Adaptive's ImmunoSEQ software; three other patients were processed with MiXCR and VDJtools. CD4 versus CD8 sorting errors were corrected by removing sequences found in both subsets at a frequency ratio below 5:1. CDR3 nucleotide sequences shared by donor and recipient were removed because the origin of these sequences could not be assigned. At least 2-fold expansion over unstimulated cells and a minimum CFSE-low frequency of 0.002% (template counts) or 0.001% (read counts) were required for clones to be classified as alloreactive. Clones detected in sequenced pre-transplant spleen, lymph node, or MLR CFSE-low populations of the donor or recipient were defined as mappable. The cumulative frequency of alloreactive clones was calculated as a percentage of all sequences, weighted by copy number. TCRdb took this table from immuneACCESS and kept in-frame rearrangements with V and J called. Such tables lack part of the clones; where checked against another copy, unresolved V genes explain under half of the gap, and the rest is unexplained. From that table come the V and J calls and clone size; the DNA was used to work out D and trimming. In this sample the table shows about 59,000 clones, 94% of which occur a single time. The ten biggest clones cover about 0.38% of the sample.

Here the chain combines TRBV7-3 and TRBJ2-1, with 8 bases matching TRBD2. The material sequenced was unstimulated CD4+ T cells sorted from spleen or lymph node cells, taken before transplant. This TCR was recovered from a human donor who was the organ donor for an intestinal transplant. In nucleotide form, the sequence is TGTGCCAGCAGCTTAAAAGCGGGGGTACATGAGCAGTTCTTC. This gives the protein CASSLKAGVHEQFF.